One sample yielded the 21 T cell receptor beta chains listed below, sequenced in a study of cytomegalovirus exposure and HLA in healthy donors. Researchers ran the PCR with 60 Vbeta and 13 Jbeta primers. Clones were sequenced by immunoSEQ multiplex PCR, and TCRdb holds only the in-frame ones, with some missing. The sample contains 150,000 to 200,000 clones, about 80% of which appear only once. The sequenced sample was PBMCs. The source is a woman aged 25 to 39 in good health and CMV-seropositive.

The chain carries TRBV14 and TRBJ2-7; 8 bases are a match to TRBD1. The germline CDR1 and CDR2 sequences are SGHDN and FVKESK. The V segment lost 3 bases and the J segment 2 bases; nucleotides outside the gene matches: 9. The CDR3 length is 16 residues. CDR3 nucleotide sequence: TGTGCCAGCAGCCAGGTCCCCGGGACAGGAACCTACGAGCAGTACTTC. The encoded protein is CASSQVPGTGTYEQYF.

Here the CDR3 DNA reads TGTGCCAGCAGTAAGGACAGGGGGGACACCATATATTTT. Translation gives CASSKDRGDTIYF. The V gene is TRBV28, the J gene TRBJ1-3; TRBD1 aligns across 10 bases. The CDR3 covers 13 residues. CDR1 is MDHEN and CDR2 is SYDVKM in the germline V gene. The V and J ends lost 5 bases and 8 bases, in that order; junction bases with no gene match: 3.

The rearrangement links TRBV5-8 to TRBJ2-1; D is perhaps TRBD2 (6 bases). Looked up from germline, CDR1 is SGHTS and CDR2 is YDEGEE. Trimming pared 8 bases from V and 2 bases from J, leaving 23 bases between. There are 17 residues in the CDR3. CDR3: CASPEVRRGPTYNEQFF. Here the CDR3 DNA reads TGTGCCAGTCCGGAGGTCCGGCGGGGTCCGACCTACAATGAGCAGTTCTTC.

The DNA of the CDR3 is TGTGCCAGCAAGCGGGCCTTAGGTGGCACTGAAGCTTTCTTT. Amino acids: CASKRALGGTEAFF. The chain joins TRBV6-5 to TRBJ1-1, with D hard to call. Trimming stripped 7 bases from V and 4 bases from J, with 16 bases between. Germline lookup yields CDR1 MNHEY and CDR2 SVGAGI. The CDR3 covers 14 residues.

The V gene is TRBV2, the J gene TRBJ1-2, with TRBD1 as a possible D gene (6 bases). The CDR3 consists of 14 residues. Trimming left V 7 bases short and J 0 bases short, with 12 bases between. Germline V gene lookup returns CDR1 SNHLY and CDR2 FYNNEI. The CDR3 sequence: CASTEQGPNYGYTF. DNA for the CDR3: TGTGCCAGCACCGAACAGGGCCCTAACTATGGCTACACCTTC. Variable domain in full (rest from reference TRBV2 and TRBJ1-2): EPEVTQTPSHQVTQMGQEVILRCVPISNHLYFYWYRQILGQKVEFLVSFYNNEISEKSEIFDDQFSVERPDGSNFTLKIRSTKLEDSAMYFCASTEQGPNYGYTFGSGTRLTVV.

In this sample, this clone turned up once. CDR3 loop: CASSLIGQRSSYEQYF. The CDR3 nucleotides are TGTGCCAGCAGCTTAATAGGACAGAGGAGCTCCTACGAGCAGTACTTC. The chain carries TRBV7-2 and TRBJ2-7; D is possibly TRBD1 (6 bases). V was trimmed by 2 bases and J by 0 bases, leaving 14 bases between them. This CDR3 comprises 16 residues. Germline V gene lookup returns CDR1 SGHTA and CDR2 FQGNSA. The entire variable domain, with the rest obtained from reference TRBV7-2 and TRBJ2-7, is as follows: GAGVSQSPSNKVTEKGKDVELRCDPISGHTALYWYRQSLGQGLEFLIYFQGNSAPDKSGLPSDRFSAERTGGSVSTLTIQRTQQEDSAVYLCASSLIGQRSSYEQYFGPGTRLTVT.

The rearrangement joins TRBV29-1 to TRBJ1-5; D possibly corresponds to TRBD1 (6 bases). With 5 bases removed from V and 5 bases from J, the gap between germline ends came to 13 bases. Germline V gene sequence: CDR1 SQVTM, CDR2 ANQGSEA. The CDR3 contains 13 residues. This chain's CDR3 is CSVSGDLDQPQHF. The DNA of the CDR3 is TGCAGCGTTTCAGGGGATCTCGATCAGCCCCAGCATTTT.

V is TRBV29-1 and J is TRBJ2-5, with 7 nucleotides matching TRBD2. After removal of 2 bases from V and 5 bases from J, the junction contained 5 bases not matched to a gene. The V gene's germline CDR1 is SQVTM and CDR2 ANQGSEA. CDR3 length: 13 amino acids. The CDR3 region has the DNA TGCAGCGTTGAAAGGACTAGTGCTGAGACCCAGTACTTC. Amino acids: CSVERTSAETQYF.

The chain links TRBV5-1 to TRBJ1-2; tentative D call: TRBD1 (6 bases). The CDR3 has 14 amino acids. Per germline, CDR1 SGHRS and CDR2 YFSETQ. V dropped 4 bases and J dropped 0 bases, with 10 bases sitting between them. The CDR3, as DNA: TGCGCCAGCAGCGCGGACAGAGCTAACTATGGCTACACCTTC. It encodes CASSADRANYGYTF.

DNA of the CDR3: TGTGCCAGCAGCGCAACCGGGACAGGTGTTTACGAGCAGTACTTC. Translating gives CASSATGTGVYEQYF. The gene calls are TRBV6-5 and TRBJ2-7; 8 bases map to TRBD1. V trimming: 6 bases; J trimming: 4 bases; junction bases outside the gene matches: 11. Germline V gene data show CDR1 as MNHEY and CDR2 as SVGAGI. The CDR3 extends over 15 amino acids.

CDR3: CASSLLGETQYF. The CDR3 DNA sequence: TGTGCCAGCAGTTTACTCGGGGAGACCCAGTACTTC. The chain joins TRBV27 to TRBJ2-5; D is uncertain. Germline V CDR1 and CDR2: MNHEY, SMNVEV (reference sequence). The CDR3 length is 12 residues. Trimming shortened V by 2 bases and J by 5 bases, and 6 bases separated the two germline ends.

The V gene is TRBV14, the J gene TRBJ2-2; no firm D call. Per germline, CDR1 SGHDN and CDR2 FVKESK. CDR3 length equals 13 residues. Trimming took off 1 base at V and 7 bases at J, with 7 bases between the two ends. The CDR3 DNA is TGTGCCAGCAGCCAAGTTTCTATCGGGGAGCTGTTTTTT. Amino acid sequence: CASSQVSIGELFF.

The chain has TRBV19 and TRBJ1-6; no reliable D call. Looked up from germline, CDR1 is LNHDA and CDR2 is SQIVND (reference sequence). Trimming removed 7 bases from V and 8 bases from J, with 12 bases in between. CDR3 length equals 13 residues. The CDR3 reads CASNSHPDSPLHF. CDR3 DNA sequence: TGTGCCAGTAATTCACATCCAGATTCACCCCTCCACTTT.

The chain has TRBV29-1 and TRBJ1-1, with no clear D. V gave up 5 bases and J gave up 6 bases, with 7 bases separating them. From germline, CDR1 is SQVTM and CDR2 ANQGSEA. The CDR3 sequence is 10 residues long. CDR3 sequence reads: CSVRGAEAFF. The CDR3, as DNA: TGCAGCGTTCGGGGAGCTGAAGCTTTCTTT.

J is TRBJ1-2 and V is TRBV5-1; D may be TRBD1 (6 bases). CDR1 and CDR2 (germline): SGHRS, YFSETQ. This CDR3 has 15 amino acids. Between the trimmed V and J ends, which lost 3 bases and 2 bases, there was a span of 14 bases. The CDR3 sequence: CASSSINDRNYGYTF. CDR3 in DNA: TGCGCCAGCAGCTCCATAAACGACAGGAACTATGGCTACACCTTC.

A word on this clone: Germline is not matched at one junction end, which may reflect a read error. V usage is TRBV7-2 and J usage is TRBJ1-5; tentatively, D is TRBD1 (6 bases). The CDR3 is made up of 13 amino acids. Germline CDR1 and CDR2: SGHTA and FQGNSA. CDR3 DNA: TGTGCCAGCAGCTTAGGCACAACAGGGCCCCCGCATTTT. This translates into CASSLGTTGPPHF.

The V and J genes are TRBV5-4 and TRBJ1-1, with TRBD1 as a possible D gene (5 bases). This CDR3 region has 15 residues. Germline assignment: CDR1 SGHNT and CDR2 YYREEE (reference sequence). Trimming removed 0 bases from V and 0 bases from J, with 9 bases in between. CDR3 protein: CASSLVGGMNTEAFF. The CDR3 DNA reads as TGTGCCAGCAGCTTGGTCGGGGGAATGAACACTGAAGCTTTCTTT. The full variable domain, rest sourced from reference TRBV5-4 and TRBJ1-1, is ETGVTQSPTHLIKTRGQQVTLRCSSQSGHNTVSWYQQALGQGPQFIFQYYREEENGRGNFPPRFSGLQFPNYSSELNVNALELDDSALYLCASSLVGGMNTEAFFGQGTRLTVV.

The J gene is TRBJ1-5, the V gene TRBV6-1; D not resolved. CDR3 length equals 13 residues. With 6 bases removed from V and 4 bases from J, the gap between germline ends came to 10 bases. In germline, CDR1 is MNHNS, CDR2 SASEGT. The CDR3 coding sequence is TGTGCCAGCAGGATTACGGGGAATCAGCCCCAGCATTTT. This translates into CASRITGNQPQHF.

The genes are TRBV19 and TRBJ2-6; D not certain. CDR3 length: 17 residues. Germline CDR1 LNHDA, CDR2 SQIVND (reference sequence). V was shortened by 3 bases and J by 0 bases, with 12 bases between the two germline ends. In DNA form, the CDR3 reads TGTGCCAGTAGTATTGGTCAGGCGAGCTCTGGGGCCAACGTCCTGACTTTC. Its protein is CASSIGQASSGANVLTF.

This clone was seen once. The J gene is TRBJ2-7, the V gene TRBV5-1; a possible D gene is TRBD2 (6 bases). CDR3 size: 16 residues. V lost 0 bases to trimming and J lost 4 bases, with 17 bases between them. Germline loops: CDR1 SGHRS, CDR2 YFSETQ. CDR3 sequence: CASSLGLVPGEYEQYF. The CDR3 DNA reads TGCGCCAGCAGCTTGGGTTTGGTTCCGGGGGAGTACGAGCAGTACTTC.

V and J are TRBV28 and TRBJ1-1; D is unresolved. CDR1 is MDHEN and CDR2 is SYDVKM in the germline V gene. V was cut by 10 bases and J by 1 base, with 16 bases left in between. The CDR3 length is 14 residues. The CDR3, as DNA: TGTGCCACCGTCAAAGCAGGCAGGAACACTGAAGCTTTCTTT. Translating gives CATVKAGRNTEAFF.